This TCR beta chain was captured in a study of naive and memory T cell subsets. General study points: Each distinct alpha or beta sequence counts as one clonotype. Over 95% of naive TCR sequences appeared only once after error correction, unlike memory subsets.

Details on this clonotype: What it recognizes is unknown.

The beta constant-region primer was an equimolar mix of two oligonucleotides covering TRBC1 and TRBC2. TCRdb re-derived calls from the UMI-ligation and nested PCR reads in MiXCR, one entry per CDR3 protein. The sample has 77,000 or so distinct CDR3 sequences, about an eighth seen once. The V gene lost 5 bases and the J gene lost 7 bases, with 18 bases spanning the gap. Germline V gene data show CDR1 as DFQATT and CDR2 as SNEGSKA (reference sequence). The CDR3 sequence is 14 residues long. CD4+ T cell IFNgamma after overnight CMV lysate exposure gave donor CMV status. The sequence was collected from a human donor in good health. V and J are TRBV20-1 and TRBJ1-5; a weak D match, TRBD1 (5 bases). The specimen was central memory CD4+ T cells from blood. The CDR3 here is CSARTQNGGQPQHF. CDR3 nucleotides: TGCAGTGCTCGAACTCAAAACGGGGGGCAGCCCCAGCATTTT.